This record looks at one T cell receptor beta chain sequence and its context. Its antigen is unidentified. MiXCR, applied by TCRdb to the reads, yields one record per CDR3 protein. Of hundreds of thousands of distinct CDR3 sequences listed, approximately 31% are singletons. This record comes from a study of T cell repertoires in cytomegalovirus infection. Trimming removed 3 bases from V and 0 bases from J, with 11 bases in between. Looked up from germline, CDR1 is SEHNR and CDR2 is FQNEAQ (reference sequence). The CDR3 is 15 residues long. Study-level results: Predominance within the ex vivo response was attributable to HLA-C-restricted CMV-specific TCR beta clonotypes.

The clonotype originates from a human donor in good health (CMV status not recorded). Some clones in this sample may be carry-over from other donors' samples. The sample was cultured CD8+ T cells from PBMCs, taken from culture after CMV antigen stimulation. The chain combines TRBV7-9 with TRBJ1-2; D is undetermined. The CDR3 loop is CASSFWPEANYGYTF. The CDR3 DNA follows: TGTGCCAGCAGCTTCTGGCCGGAAGCTAACTATGGCTACACCTTC. The complete variable domain, with remaining parts taken from reference TRBV7-9 and TRBJ1-2, reads DTGVSQNPRHKITKRGQNVTFRCDPISEHNRLYWYRQTLGQGPEFLTYFQNEAQLEKSRLLSDRFSAERPKGSFSTLEIQRTEQGDSAMYLCASSFWPEANYGYTFGSGTRLTVV.